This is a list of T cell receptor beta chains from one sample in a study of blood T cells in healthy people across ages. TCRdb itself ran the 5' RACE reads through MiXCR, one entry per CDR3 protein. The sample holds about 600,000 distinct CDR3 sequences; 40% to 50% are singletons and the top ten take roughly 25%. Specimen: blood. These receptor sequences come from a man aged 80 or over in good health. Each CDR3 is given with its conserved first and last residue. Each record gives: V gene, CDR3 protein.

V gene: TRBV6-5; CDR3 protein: CASSSLGRGPTDTQYF
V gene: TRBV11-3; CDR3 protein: CASSARQGAWDEQFF
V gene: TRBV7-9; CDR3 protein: CASSGGLLYEQYF
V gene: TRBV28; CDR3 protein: CASRGTGGQKTQYF
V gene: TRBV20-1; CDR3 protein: CSARDGGDQETQYF
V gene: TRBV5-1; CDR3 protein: CASSQLDSSYNEQFF
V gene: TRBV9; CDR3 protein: CASSVAGQGRETQYF
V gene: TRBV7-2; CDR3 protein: CASSLRLLAGGETQYF
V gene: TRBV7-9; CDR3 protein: CASSLRGPTNEKLFF
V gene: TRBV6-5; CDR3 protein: CASSYRGVDGYTF
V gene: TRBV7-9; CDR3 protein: CASSLGGAQPYEQYF
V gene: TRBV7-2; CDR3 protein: CASSPPRSYGYTF
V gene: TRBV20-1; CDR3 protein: CSARDRGYGYTF
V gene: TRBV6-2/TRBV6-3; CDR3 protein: CASSWGTGGTQTQFF
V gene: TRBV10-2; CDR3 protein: CASSVQGSNQPQHF
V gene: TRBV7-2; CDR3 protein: CASSLGGQALNQPQHF
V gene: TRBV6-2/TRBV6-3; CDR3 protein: CASSYPGGVTGELFF
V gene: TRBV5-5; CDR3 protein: CASSQGPFTEAFF
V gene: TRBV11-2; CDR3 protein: CASSPHPPGQYF
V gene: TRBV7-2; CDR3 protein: CASSLAGFMNTEAFF
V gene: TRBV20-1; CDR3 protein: CSARPGLGSLNEQFF
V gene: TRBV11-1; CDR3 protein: CASSFVDGLDGYTF
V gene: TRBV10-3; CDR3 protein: CAISGTRTSGSQFSYEQYF
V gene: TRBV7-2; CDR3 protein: CASSARTSGNNEQFF
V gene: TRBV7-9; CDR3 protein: CASSSYSYEQYF
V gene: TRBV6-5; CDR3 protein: CASTPRGSNYGYTF
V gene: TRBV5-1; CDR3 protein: CASSLVVAGANEQYF
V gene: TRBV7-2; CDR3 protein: CASSFDRTYGYTF
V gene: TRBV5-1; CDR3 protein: CASSLALGGLYEQYF
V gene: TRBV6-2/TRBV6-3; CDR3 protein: CASSTWGSPLHF
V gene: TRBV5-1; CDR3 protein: CASSPGLAGSSYEQFF
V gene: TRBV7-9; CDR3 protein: CASSRGTSGRRGNEQFF
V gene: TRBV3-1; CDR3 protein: CASSQGPGLGYGYTF
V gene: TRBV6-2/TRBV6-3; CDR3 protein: CASSSALWDGNSYEQYF
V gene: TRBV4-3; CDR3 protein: CASSPSGSTYEQYF
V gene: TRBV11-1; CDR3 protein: CASSDSPGTGRNEQFF
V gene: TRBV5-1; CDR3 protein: CASSLGLTGPGYF
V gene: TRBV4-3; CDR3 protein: CASSQDRTEQYF
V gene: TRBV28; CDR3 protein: CASSLGPREAFF
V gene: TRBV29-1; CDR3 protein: CSVEDAGAYEQYF
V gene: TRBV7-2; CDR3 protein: CASGWSLTDEQFF
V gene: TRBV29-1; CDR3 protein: CSVALSTGTNYEQYF
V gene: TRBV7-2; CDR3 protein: CASSLPQNYGYTF